This passage covers 24 T cell receptor beta chains from one sample sequenced in a study of cytomegalovirus exposure and HLA in healthy donors. 13 Jbeta primers and 60 Vbeta primers were used for the PCR. Produced via immunoSEQ multiplex PCR; TCRdb's table is partial and in-frame only. The repertoire holds some 98,000 clones, with 65% to 80% as singletons. Sequencing was carried out using PBMCs. These receptors were taken from a human donor in good health.

The V call is TRBV5-1, the J call TRBJ2-1; a possible D gene is TRBD2 (6 bases). This CDR3 contains 17 residues. CDR1 and CDR2 from the germline V gene are SGHRS and YFSETQ. Trimming removed 0 bases from V and 4 bases from J, with 17 bases in between. CDR3 in amino acids: CASSLALSAGKYNEQFF. CDR3 DNA sequence: TGCGCCAGCAGCTTGGCCCTATCGGCGGGGAAATACAATGAGCAGTTCTTC. Using reference TRBV5-1 and TRBJ2-1 for the parts outside the CDR3, the full variable domain is KAGVTQTPRYLIKTRGQQVTLSCSPISGHRSVSWYQQTPGQGLQFLFEYFSETQRNKGNFPGRFSGRQFSNSRSEMNVSTLELGDSALYLCASSLALSAGKYNEQFFGPGTRLTVL.

The table lists this clone with a few counts. The rearrangement joins TRBV5-6 to TRBJ1-1; TRBD1 might be the D (5 bases). CDR1 is SGHDT, CDR2 YYEEEE, per germline. This CDR3 has 13 residues. With 1 base removed from V and 7 bases from J, the gap between germline ends came to 11 bases. The CDR3 spells CASSLTGHSEAFF. The CDR3 DNA reads as TGTGCCAGCAGCTTGACAGGTCACAGTGAAGCTTTCTTT.

The rearrangement joins TRBV23-1 to TRBJ2-5; 11 bases are shared with TRBD1. TRBV23-1 is an open reading frame, and its role is uncertain. CDR3 length: 14 amino acids. The junction had 6 bases not matched to a gene; V was cut back by 9 bases and J by 3 bases. CDR3 sequence: CASQGQGGEETQYF. Written as DNA, the CDR3 is TGCGCCAGTCAGGGACAGGGGGGCGAAGAGACCCAGTACTTC.

This chain joins TRBV9 and TRBJ2-7, with 8 bases that match TRBD2. This CDR3 has 15 amino acids. V shed 4 bases, J shed 4 bases, and the junction held 10 bases outside the gene matches. The V gene's germline CDR1 is SGDLS and CDR2 YYNGEE. The CDR3 sequence: CASSLGGASGYEQYF. CDR3 bases: TGTGCCAGCAGCTTAGGAGGGGCTAGCGGGTACGAGCAGTACTTC.

CDR3 amino acids: CASSLRGASTDTQYF. The CDR3, as DNA: TGTGCCAGCAGCTTACGGGGGGCCAGCACAGATACGCAGTATTTT. The chain recombines TRBV7-9 with TRBJ2-3; weak D call: TRBD2 (7 bases). Trimming removed 2 bases at V and 0 bases at J, with 9 bases between. CDR3 length: 15 amino acids. Germline CDR1 SEHNR, CDR2 FQNEAQ (reference sequence).

The genes are TRBV19 and TRBJ1-5, with D hard to call. The CDR3 has 12 residues. CDR1 is LNHDA and CDR2 is SQIVND in the germline V gene (reference sequence). With 5 bases removed from V and 4 bases from J, the gap between germline ends came to 6 bases. CDR3: CASSVSNQPQHF. DNA of the CDR3: TGTGCCAGTAGTGTCTCTAATCAGCCCCAGCATTTT.

The V gene is TRBV19, the J gene TRBJ1-2; TRBD1 agrees at 7 bases. With 6 bases clipped from V and 4 bases from J, the junction kept 8 bases outside the gene matches. This CDR3 has 14 residues. Germline V gives CDR1 LNHDA, CDR2 SQIVND (reference sequence). In nucleotides, the CDR3 is TGTGCCAGTAGGGCGGCAGGGGGGTCCTATGGCTACACCTTC. Its translation: CASRAAGGSYGYTF.

The rearrangement links TRBV14 to TRBJ2-3, with 8 bases fitting TRBD1. The CDR3 length is 16 residues. The J segment lost 5 bases and the V segment lost 4 bases, leaving 11 bases of the junction unmatched. The germline gives CDR1 SGHDN, CDR2 FVKESK. As DNA, the CDR3 is TGTGCCAGCAGCCTAATAGGACAGGGTATGGTAGATACGCAGTATTTT. This translates into CASSLIGQGMVDTQYF.

The chain uses TRBV28 and TRBJ1-1; TRBD1 is a possible D gene (5 bases). The V gene lost 6 bases and the J gene lost 1 base, with 15 bases spanning the gap. The CDR3 extends over 15 amino acids. Germline CDR1 MDHEN, CDR2 SYDVKM. The CDR3 spells CASSLIGQGNTEAFF. CDR3 bases: TGTGCCAGCAGCTTGATTGGGCAGGGGAACACTGAAGCTTTCTTT.

A single count supports this clone. The J gene is TRBJ2-3, the V gene TRBV2; D uncertain. CDR1 SNHLY and CDR2 FYNNEI come from the germline V gene. CDR3 size: 15 residues. Trimming pared 3 bases from V and 2 bases from J, leaving 12 bases between. The CDR3 reads CASSDGRTFTDTQYF. CDR3 DNA sequence: TGTGCCAGCAGTGATGGCAGAACCTTCACAGATACGCAGTATTTT.

The rearrangement links TRBV27 to TRBJ2-2, with 8 bases identical to TRBD2. Germline lookup yields CDR1 MNHEY and CDR2 SMNVEV (reference sequence). This CDR3 has 15 residues. V shed 5 bases and J 1 base; nucleotides not matched to a gene: 3. CDR3 DNA sequence: TGTGCCAGCAGTCGACTAGCGATGAACACCGGGGAGCTGTTTTTT. Translation gives CASSRLAMNTGELFF.

Only a few counts were recorded for this clone. The V gene is TRBV19, the J gene TRBJ2-7; TRBD1 agrees at 7 bases. This CDR3 spans 13 amino acids. CDR1 and CDR2 from the germline V gene are LNHDA and SQIVND (reference sequence). Unmatched junction bases numbered 6, after V lost 7 bases and J lost 3 bases. The CDR3: CASTQQGSYEQYF. The DNA for the CDR3 is TGTGCCAGTACTCAACAGGGGAGCTACGAGCAGTACTTC.

This clone has a handful of counts. The chain combines TRBV5-8 with TRBJ1-5, with 7 bases that match TRBD1. With 2 bases clipped from V and 5 bases from J, the junction kept 4 bases outside the gene matches. CDR1 SGHTS and CDR2 YDEGEE come from the germline V gene. This CDR3 spans 14 amino acids. In DNA form, the CDR3 reads TGTGCCAGCAGCTTACGGACAGGATATCAGCCCCAGCATTTT. Residues: CASSLRTGYQPQHF.

This sequence joins TRBV19 and TRBJ1-2, with D possibly TRBD1 on 6 matching bases. Germline V CDR1 and CDR2: LNHDA, SQIVND (reference sequence). CDR3 length: 13 residues. V was pared by 7 bases and J by 1 base, with 10 bases between. CDR3 nucleotides: TGTGCCAGTAACTTACAGGGTAACTATGGCTACACCTTC. It yields the protein CASNLQGNYGYTF.

The chain is built from TRBV6-1 and TRBJ1-2, with D perhaps TRBD1 (6 bases). Trimming shortened V by 7 bases and J by 3 bases, and 15 bases separated the two germline ends. Germline CDR1 and CDR2: MNHNS and SASEGT. CDR3 length: 14 residues. CDR3 sequence reads: CASTQAGTYYGYTF. Written as DNA, the CDR3 is TGTGCCAGCACGCAAGCCGGGACATACTATGGCTACACCTTC.

The CDR3 DNA reads TGTGCCAGCAGCACCCCAGGGGGCTCTGAAGCTTTCTTT. The encoded protein is CASSTPGGSEAFF. The chain is built from TRBV21-1 and TRBJ1-1; TRBD1 is the table's D call and was not checked against the DNA. TRBV21-1 is labeled a pseudogene. This CDR3 contains 13 residues.

V is TRBV2 and J is TRBJ1-3; the D gene is possibly TRBD1 (5 bases). The germline CDR1 and CDR2 sequences are SNHLY and FYNNEI. There are 12 residues in the CDR3. V was trimmed by 6 bases and J by 5 bases, leaving 8 bases between them. The CDR3: CASRGGRNTIYF. For the CDR3, the DNA is TGTGCCAGCAGGGGGGGAAGAAACACCATATATTTT.

The chain combines TRBV25-1 with TRBJ2-1; D is possibly TRBD2 (5 bases). Germline CDR1 reads MGHDK; CDR2 reads SYGVNS. This CDR3 region has 13 residues. Trimming shortened V by 2 bases and J by 9 bases, and 11 bases separated the two germline ends. Here the CDR3 reads CASSERSGSEQFF. The CDR3 DNA follows: TGTGCCAGCAGTGAAAGGAGCGGATCTGAGCAGTTCTTC.

The CDR3 DNA reads TGTGCCAGCAGCGTAGGCCAGGGTAATTCACCCCTCCACTTT. Protein sequence: CASSVGQGNSPLHF. This chain joins TRBV9 and TRBJ1-6; D might be TRBD1 (5 bases). With 0 bases removed from V and 6 bases from J, the gap between germline ends came to 7 bases. This CDR3 is 14 amino acids long. CDR1 SGDLS and CDR2 YYNGEE come from the germline V gene.

The gene calls are TRBV6-1 and TRBJ1-2, with TRBD1 as a possible D gene (5 bases). This CDR3 contains 13 residues. The ends were cut back, 10 bases at V and 5 bases at J, with 17 bases in the middle. CDR1 and CDR2 from the germline V gene are MNHNS and SASEGT. The CDR3 protein is CATFAHGGYGYTF. The CDR3 DNA follows: TGTGCCACCTTCGCCCACGGGGGTTATGGCTACACCTTC.

The V gene is TRBV19, the J gene TRBJ1-5; no clear D. CDR1 and CDR2 from the germline V gene are LNHDA and SQIVND (reference sequence). Trimming removed 5 bases at V and 7 bases at J, with 12 bases between. The CDR3 contains 13 residues. The CDR3 DNA reads TGTGCCAGTAGTTCGGTCCACCGGCAGCCCCAGCATTTT. It is translated as CASSSVHRQPQHF.

About this clone itself: The junction departs from germline at one end; a sequencing error may be responsible. Distinct nucleotide sequences in the sample also encode this CDR3. The chain joins TRBV5-6 to TRBJ1-1; D remains ambiguous. The CDR3 is 13 amino acids. The germline V gene encodes CDR1 SGHDT and CDR2 YYEEEE. The CDR3, as DNA: TGTGCCAGCAGCGCGGGAGTGAACACTGAGGCTTTCTTT. Its protein is CASSAGVNTEAFF.

The chain couples TRBV5-1 to TRBJ1-1; D uncertain. The CDR3 runs 15 residues. Trimming cost V 4 bases and J 0 bases, with 13 bases left between them. Germline lookup yields CDR1 SGHRS and CDR2 YFSETQ. CDR3 amino acids: CASSLDLQLNTEAFF. DNA of the CDR3: TGCGCCAGCAGCCTGGACTTGCAATTGAACACTGAAGCTTTCTTT.

This clone turned up a few times. The chain joins TRBV18 to TRBJ1-1, with D hard to call. The V and J ends lost 4 bases and 0 bases respectively, with 6 bases between them. The CDR3 consists of 13 residues. Germline V CDR1 and CDR2: KGHSH, LQKENI. The CDR3 DNA reads TGTGCCAGCTCACTCAACATGAACACTGAAGCTTTCTTT. Protein product: CASSLNMNTEAFF.